These 17 T cell receptor beta chains were all obtained from the same sample, sequenced in a study of blood T cell repertoires in COVID-19. Only in-frame clones appear in the TCRdb table, and some are missing; sequencing was by immunoSEQ multiplex PCR. The table includes roughly 250,000 clones, approximately 80% detected once. Source material: peripheral blood. These receptors all come from a woman aged 80 or over with acute or convalescent COVID-19.

V gene TRBV19 combines with J gene TRBJ1-6, with a tentative D call TRBD1 (5 bases). The CDR3 spans 16 residues. Germline V lookup: CDR1 LNHDA, CDR2 SQIVND (reference sequence). Trimming cost V 4 bases and J 0 bases, with 10 bases left between them. This chain's CDR3 is CASSNQGDSYNSPLHF. The DNA of the CDR3 is TGTGCCAGTAGTAATCAAGGGGACTCCTATAATTCACCCCTCCACTTT.

This chain uses TRBV7-2 with TRBJ1-2; weak D call: TRBD1 (5 bases). V was trimmed by 8 bases and J by 5 bases, leaving 18 bases between them. From germline, CDR1 is SGHTA and CDR2 FQGNSA. CDR3 length: 14 amino acids. In DNA form, the CDR3 reads TGTGCCAGCGAGACTACGGGGGGTGGTTATGGCTACACCTTC. Amino acid sequence: CASETTGGGYGYTF. Variable domain in full (rest from reference TRBV7-2 and TRBJ1-2): GAGVSQSPSNKVTEKGKDVELRCDPISGHTALYWYRQSLGQGLEFLIYFQGNSAPDKSGLPSDRFSAERTGGSVSTLTIQRTQQEDSAVYLCASETTGGGYGYTFGSGTRLTVV.

The genes are TRBV5-6 and TRBJ2-2; TRBD2 matches 7 bases. The V and J ends lost 3 bases and 5 bases, in that order; junction bases with no gene match: 16. Germline V gene data show CDR1 as SGHDT and CDR2 as YYEEEE. The CDR3 length is 18 residues. The CDR3 nucleotides are TGTGCCAGCAGCTCCCAAGGCGGCGGGAGCCTCGGAACCGGGGAGCTGTTTTTT. Translating it yields CASSSQGGGSLGTGELFF. Variable domain in full (rest from reference TRBV5-6 and TRBJ2-2): DAGVTQSPTHLIKTRGQQVTLRCSPKSGHDTVSWYQQALGQGPQFIFQYYEEEERQRGNFPDRFSGHQFPNYSSELNVNALLLGDSALYLCASSSQGGGSLGTGELFFGEGSRLTVL.

The J gene is TRBJ2-5, the V gene TRBV7-8; TRBD2 matches at 9 bases. Per germline, CDR1 SGHVS and CDR2 FQNEAQ. The V segment lost 1 base and the J segment 5 bases; nucleotides outside the gene matches: 11. This CDR3 spans 17 amino acids. CDR3 region: CASSLGLREGFGETQYF. CDR3 nucleotide sequence: TGTGCCAGCAGCTTAGGTCTGCGGGAGGGTTTTGGGGAGACCCAGTACTTC.

The chain employs TRBV7-3 and TRBJ2-2; D is unresolved. Trimming cost V 5 bases and J 4 bases, with 14 bases left between them. The germline V gene encodes CDR1 SGHTA and CDR2 FQGTGA. The CDR3 spans 15 residues. CDR3 nucleotides: TGTGCCAGCAGCCCGTCGTTGAGCACCACCGGGGAGCTGTTTTTT. Translating gives CASSPSLSTTGELFF.

The chain employs TRBV28 and TRBJ2-3; D remains unclear. V lost 9 bases and J lost 1, with 14 bases in between. Germline V gene data show CDR1 as MDHEN and CDR2 as SYDVKM. The CDR3 has 14 amino acids. The DNA for the CDR3 is TGTGCCAGTCTAGAGGCGACTCGCACAGATACGCAGTATTTT. It is translated as CASLEATRTDTQYF.

This chain connects TRBV6-2 or TRBV6-3 to TRBJ2-3; 10 nucleotides line up with TRBD1. Germline V gives CDR1 MNHEY, CDR2 SVGEGT. The CDR3 consists of 15 residues. The J segment lost 2 bases and the V segment lost 5 bases, leaving 4 bases of the junction unmatched. This CDR3 is CASSDGQGDTDTQYF. The CDR3 DNA reads TGTGCCAGCAGTGATGGACAGGGGGACACAGATACGCAGTATTTT.

This chain joins TRBV15 and TRBJ2-7, with 7 positions matching TRBD1. The CDR3 runs to 16 residues. Trimming removed 8 bases from V and 5 bases from J; junction bases left unmatched: 18. The V gene's germline CDR1 is LNHNV and CDR2 YYDKDF (reference sequence). This chain's CDR3 is CATQTGRDSLSDEQYF. CDR3 in DNA: TGTGCCACCCAAACGGGTCGGGACAGCCTGTCTGACGAGCAGTACTTC.

The V and J genes are TRBV6-2 or TRBV6-3 and TRBJ1-1; tentative D call: TRBD1 (6 bases). The V gene's germline CDR1 is MNHEY and CDR2 SVGEGT. The CDR3 consists of 16 residues. V was trimmed by 2 bases and J by 6 bases, leaving 19 bases between them. In DNA, the CDR3 is TGTGCCAGCAGTTACCCCGTAAAGGGGGTAGAATCTGAAGCTTTCTTT. Protein product: CASSYPVKGVESEAFF.

This clone was found once. V and J are TRBV5-1 and TRBJ1-3; no reliable D call. The V gene's germline CDR1 is SGHRS and CDR2 YFSETQ. The CDR3 has 15 residues. Trimming took off 0 bases at V and 0 bases at J, with 7 bases between the two ends. The CDR3 nucleotides read TGCGCCAGCAGCTTGGACAAAAGCTCTGGAAACACCATATATTTT. This codes for CASSLDKSSGNTIYF.

This clone has just one count. J is TRBJ1-2 and V is TRBV7-5; the listed D gene, TRBD1, was not tested against the DNA. TRBV7-5 is a pseudogene locus. This CDR3 has 15 residues. This CDR3 reads CVRSLAATANYGYTF. CDR3 DNA sequence: TGTGTCAGAAGCTTAGCGGCCACAGCTAACTATGGCTACACCTTC.

This chain connects TRBV5-4 to TRBJ1-6; 10 bases match TRBD1. The germline CDR1 and CDR2 sequences are SGHNT and YYREEE (reference sequence). The junction had 5 bases not matched to a gene; V was cut back by 2 bases and J by 9 bases. The CDR3 covers 15 residues. The chain's CDR3 is CASSLRDRGSSPLHF. As DNA, the CDR3 is TGTGCCAGCAGCTTAAGGGACAGGGGTAGTTCACCCCTCCACTTT. Full variable domain (remainder filled in from reference TRBV5-4 and TRBJ1-6): ETGVTQSPTHLIKTRGQQVTLRCSSQSGHNTVSWYQQALGQGPQFIFQYYREEENGRGNFPPRFSGLQFPNYSSELNVNALELDDSALYLCASSLRDRGSSPLHFGNGTRLTVT.

This sequence joins TRBV29-1 and TRBJ2-5, with D possibly matching TRBD2 (6 bases). CDR1 and CDR2 (germline): SQVTM, ANQGSEA. With 4 bases removed from V and 6 bases from J, the gap between germline ends came to 12 bases. The CDR3 consists of 12 residues. The CDR3 nucleotides read TGCAGCGTTGCGGCTAGCGCCCAGACCCAGTACTTC. Its translation is CSVAASAQTQYF.

Here the CDR3 reads CASSQQGGNTEAFF. The CDR3 coding sequence is TGTGCCAGCTCACAACAGGGCGGGAACACTGAAGCTTTCTTT. J is TRBJ1-1 and V is TRBV18; D may be TRBD1 (6 bases). The CDR3 is 14 amino acids. The V gene lost 4 bases and the J gene lost 1 base, with 10 bases spanning the gap. Germline V gene lookup returns CDR1 KGHSH and CDR2 LQKENI.

The chain couples TRBV18 to TRBJ2-1; TRBD1 matches at 8 bases. The CDR3 runs 14 residues. CDR1 and CDR2 (germline): KGHSH, LQKENI. J lost 5 bases, V lost 3 bases, and 3 bases had no gene match. The chain's CDR3 is CASSPETGDNEQFF. The DNA for the CDR3 is TGTGCCAGCTCACCCGAGACAGGGGACAATGAGCAGTTCTTC. Full variable domain (missing parts from reference TRBV18 and TRBJ2-1): NAGVMQNPRHLVRRRGQEARLRCSPMKGHSHVYWYRQLPEEGLKFMVYLQKENIIDESGMPKERFSAEFPKEGPSILRIQQVVRGDSAAYFCASSPETGDNEQFFGPGTRLTVL.

The V call is TRBV5-1, the J call TRBJ1-1; D ambiguous. CDR1 is SGHRS and CDR2 is YFSETQ in the germline V gene. V was shortened by 0 bases and J by 4 bases, with 7 bases between the two germline ends. The CDR3 spans 13 residues. CDR3 sequence: CASSLGRVTEAFF. The CDR3 DNA is TGCGCCAGCAGCTTGGGGAGGGTCACTGAAGCTTTCTTT. Complete variable domain (other parts from reference TRBV5-1 and TRBJ1-1): KAGVTQTPRYLIKTRGQQVTLSCSPISGHRSVSWYQQTPGQGLQFLFEYFSETQRNKGNFPGRFSGRQFSNSRSEMNVSTLELGDSALYLCASSLGRVTEAFFGQGTRLTVV.

This clone was seen only once. This chain joins TRBV4-2 and TRBJ2-5, with 7 nucleotides matching TRBD2. J was trimmed by 5 bases and V by 5 bases; bases with no gene match: 14. The length of the CDR3 is 16 residues. Germline-derived CDR1 and CDR2 are LGHNA and YNFKEQ. This CDR3 is CASSASPLGGLETQYF. DNA for the CDR3: TGTGCCAGCAGCGCCAGTCCCTTGGGGGGGTTGGAGACCCAGTACTTC.